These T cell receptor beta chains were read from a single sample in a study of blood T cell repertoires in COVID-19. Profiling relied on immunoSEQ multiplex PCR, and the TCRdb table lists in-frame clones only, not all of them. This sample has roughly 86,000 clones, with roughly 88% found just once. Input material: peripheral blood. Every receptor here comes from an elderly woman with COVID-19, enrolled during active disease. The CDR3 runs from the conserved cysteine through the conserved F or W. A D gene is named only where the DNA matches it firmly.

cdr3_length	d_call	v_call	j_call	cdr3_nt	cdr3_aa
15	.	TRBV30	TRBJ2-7	TGTGCCTGGACTCCGGTAGGCGACTGGAAGTACGAGCAGTACTTC	CAWTPVGDWKYEQYF
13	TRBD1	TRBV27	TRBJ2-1	TGTGCCAGCAGGCCGACAGGGGTTGGGGAGCAGTTCTTC	CASRPTGVGEQFF
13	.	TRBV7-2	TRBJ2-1	TGTGCCAGCAGCTTATTCGGGAGCGATGAGCAGTTCTTC	CASSLFGSDEQFF
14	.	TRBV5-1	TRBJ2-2	TGCGCCAGCAGCTTGACAGCGAACACCGGGGAGCTGTTTTTT	CASSLTANTGELFF
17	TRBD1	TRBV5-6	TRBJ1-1	TGTGCCAGCAGCTTGGAAAGATACAGGGGGCGCGACACTGAAGCTTTCTTT	CASSLERYRGRDTEAFF
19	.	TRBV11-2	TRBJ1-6	TGTGCCAGCAGCTGGCGGGACCCCGGCTCGAGCTCCTATAATTCACCCCTCCACTTT	CASSWRDPGSSSYNSPLHF
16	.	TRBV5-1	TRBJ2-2	TGCGCCAGCAGCTCATCGGGGGTCTCGAACACCGGGGAGCTGTTTTTT	CASSSSGVSNTGELFF
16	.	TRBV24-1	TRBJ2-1	TGTGCCACCAGTGATCGCCTAGCAGCCGCCTACAATGAGCAGTTCTTC	CATSDRLAAAYNEQFF
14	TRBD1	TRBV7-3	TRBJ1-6	TGTGCCAGCAGGACAGGGGGATCGGATTCACCCCTCCACTTT	CASRTGGSDSPLHF
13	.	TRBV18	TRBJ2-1	TGTGCCAGCTCAACAGACAGGTACAATGAGCAGTTCTTC	CASSTDRYNEQFF
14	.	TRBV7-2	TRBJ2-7	TGTGCCAGCAGCCAGAGGGACATAGGGGGCGAGCAGTACTTC	CASSQRDIGGEQYF
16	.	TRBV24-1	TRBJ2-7	TGTGCCACCAGTGACACTCGTGGGACATTCTCCTACGAGCAGTACTTC	CATSDTRGTFSYEQYF
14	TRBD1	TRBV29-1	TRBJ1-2	TGCAGCGTTGAAGACGACAGGGCGTTCTATGGCTACACCTTC	CSVEDDRAFYGYTF
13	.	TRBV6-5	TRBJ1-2	TGTGCCAGCAGTTCCCCGGGATCTGGGATCCACACCTTC	CASSSPGSGIHTF
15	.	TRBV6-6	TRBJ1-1	TGTGCCAGCAGTTACTCATTCCGCGGGCCGCAGGAAGCTTTCTTT	CASSYSFRGPQEAFF
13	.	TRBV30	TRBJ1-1	TGTGCCTGGAGTCGGGTTACGGGCACTGAAGCTTTCTTT	CAWSRVTGTEAFF
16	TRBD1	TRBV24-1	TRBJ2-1	TGTGCCACAAGTGATCGGGGGACAGGTCTTTTGAATGAGCAGTTCTTC	CATSDRGTGLLNEQFF
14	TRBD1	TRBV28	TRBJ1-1	TGTGCCAGCAGTTCCCAGGGGGCGAGGGCTGAAGCTTTCTTT	CASSSQGARAEAFF
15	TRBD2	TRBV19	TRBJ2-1	TGTGCCAGTAGTTTCTTAGCGGGGGGGCTAGTTGAGCAGTTCTTC	CASSFLAGGLVEQFF
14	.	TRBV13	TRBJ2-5	TGTGCCAGCAGCTACCGACTCGGCCAAGAGACCCAGTACTTC	CASSYRLGQETQYF
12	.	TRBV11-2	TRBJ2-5	TGTGCCAGCAGTGACAGTCAAGAGACCCAGTACTTC	CASSDSQETQYF
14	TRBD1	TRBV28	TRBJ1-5	TGTGCCAGCTTTCCGGGACAGGGTATTCGGCCCCAGCATTTT	CASFPGQGIRPQHF